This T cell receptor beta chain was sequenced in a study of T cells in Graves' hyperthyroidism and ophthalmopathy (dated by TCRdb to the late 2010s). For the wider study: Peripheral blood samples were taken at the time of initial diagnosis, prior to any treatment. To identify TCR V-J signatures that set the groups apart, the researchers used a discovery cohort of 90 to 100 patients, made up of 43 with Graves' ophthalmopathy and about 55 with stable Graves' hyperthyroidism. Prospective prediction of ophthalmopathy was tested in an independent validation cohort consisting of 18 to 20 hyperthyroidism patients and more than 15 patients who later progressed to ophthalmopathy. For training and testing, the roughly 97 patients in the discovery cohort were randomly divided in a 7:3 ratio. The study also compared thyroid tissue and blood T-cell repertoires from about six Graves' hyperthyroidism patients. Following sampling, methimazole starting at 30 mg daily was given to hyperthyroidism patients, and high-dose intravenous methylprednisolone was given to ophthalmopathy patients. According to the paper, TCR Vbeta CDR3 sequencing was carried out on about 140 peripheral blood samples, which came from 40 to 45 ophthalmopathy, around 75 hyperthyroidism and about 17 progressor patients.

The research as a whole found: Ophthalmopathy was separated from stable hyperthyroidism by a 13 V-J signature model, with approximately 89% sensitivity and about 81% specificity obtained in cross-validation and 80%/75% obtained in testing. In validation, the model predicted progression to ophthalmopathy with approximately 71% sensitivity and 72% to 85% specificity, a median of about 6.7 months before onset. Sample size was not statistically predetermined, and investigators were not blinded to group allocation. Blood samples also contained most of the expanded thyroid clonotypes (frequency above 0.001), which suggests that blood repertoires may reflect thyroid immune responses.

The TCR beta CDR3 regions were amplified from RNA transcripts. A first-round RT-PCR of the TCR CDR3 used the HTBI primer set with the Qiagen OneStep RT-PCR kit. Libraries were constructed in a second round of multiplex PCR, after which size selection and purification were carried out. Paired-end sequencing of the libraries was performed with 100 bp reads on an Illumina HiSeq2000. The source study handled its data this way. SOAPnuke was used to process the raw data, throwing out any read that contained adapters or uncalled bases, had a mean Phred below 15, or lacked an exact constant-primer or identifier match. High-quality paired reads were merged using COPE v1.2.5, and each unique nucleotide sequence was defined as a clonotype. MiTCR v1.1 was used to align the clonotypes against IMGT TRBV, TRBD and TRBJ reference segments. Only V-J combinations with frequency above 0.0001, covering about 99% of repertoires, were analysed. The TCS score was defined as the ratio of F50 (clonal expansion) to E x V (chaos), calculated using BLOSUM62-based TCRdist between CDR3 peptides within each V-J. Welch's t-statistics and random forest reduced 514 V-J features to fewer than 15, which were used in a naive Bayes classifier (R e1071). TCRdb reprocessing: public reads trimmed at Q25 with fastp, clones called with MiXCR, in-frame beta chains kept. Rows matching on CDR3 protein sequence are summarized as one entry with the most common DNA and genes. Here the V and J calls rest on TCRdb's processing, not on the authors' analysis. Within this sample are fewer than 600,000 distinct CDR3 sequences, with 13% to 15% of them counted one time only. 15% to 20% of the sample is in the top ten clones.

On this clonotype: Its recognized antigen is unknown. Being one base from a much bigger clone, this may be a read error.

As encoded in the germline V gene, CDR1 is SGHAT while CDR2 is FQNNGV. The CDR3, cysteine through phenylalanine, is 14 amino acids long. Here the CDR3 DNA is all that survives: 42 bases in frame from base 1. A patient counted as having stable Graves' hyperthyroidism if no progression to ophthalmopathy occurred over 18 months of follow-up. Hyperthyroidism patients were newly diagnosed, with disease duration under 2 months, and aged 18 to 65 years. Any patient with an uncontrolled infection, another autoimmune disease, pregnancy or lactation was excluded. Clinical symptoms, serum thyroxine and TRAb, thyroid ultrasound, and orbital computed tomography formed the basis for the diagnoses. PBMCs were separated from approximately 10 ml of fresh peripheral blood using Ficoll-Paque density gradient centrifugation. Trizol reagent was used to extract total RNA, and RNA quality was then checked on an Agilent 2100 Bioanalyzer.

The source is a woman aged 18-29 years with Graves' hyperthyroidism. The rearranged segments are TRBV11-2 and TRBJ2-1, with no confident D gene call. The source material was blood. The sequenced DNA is TGTGCCAGCAGCTTTCTCTATCCCCCCAATGAGCAGTCCTTC. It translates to CASSFLYPPNEQSF.